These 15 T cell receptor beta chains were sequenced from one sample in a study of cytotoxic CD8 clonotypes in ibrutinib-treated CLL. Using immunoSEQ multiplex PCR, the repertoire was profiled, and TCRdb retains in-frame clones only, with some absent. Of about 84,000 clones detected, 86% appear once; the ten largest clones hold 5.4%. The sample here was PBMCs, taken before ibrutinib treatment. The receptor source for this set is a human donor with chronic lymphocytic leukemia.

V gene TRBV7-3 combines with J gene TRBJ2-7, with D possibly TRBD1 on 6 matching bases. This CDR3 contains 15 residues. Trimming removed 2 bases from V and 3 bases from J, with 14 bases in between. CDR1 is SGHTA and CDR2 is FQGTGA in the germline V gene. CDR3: CASSLQGPPYYEQYF. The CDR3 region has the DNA TGTGCCAGCAGCTTACAGGGGCCTCCGTACTACGAGCAGTACTTC.

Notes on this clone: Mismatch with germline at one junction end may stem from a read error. The CDR3 loop reads CASSLEWGISGGF. CDR3 DNA: TGTGCCAGCAGCTTGGAATGGGGGATTTCAGGGGGCTTC. This rearrangement joins TRBV7-9 to TRBJ2-7; 7 nucleotides align to TRBD1. Germline values: CDR1 SEHNR, CDR2 FQNEAQ (reference sequence). The CDR3 is 13 residues long.

In DNA form, the CDR3 reads TGCGCCAGCAGCCGGAGACCTGGGAACACTGAAGCTTTCTTT. This codes for CASSRRPGNTEAFF. The rearrangement joins TRBV5-1 to TRBJ1-1; no reliable D call. Trimming removed 4 bases at V and 1 base at J, with 11 bases between. This CDR3 has 14 residues. Germline assignment: CDR1 SGHRS and CDR2 YFSETQ.

CDR3 residues: CASSPSAGLTINEQFF. The CDR3 DNA is TGTGCCAGCAGCCCTAGTGCAGGGCTCACGATCAATGAGCAGTTCTTC. The chain has TRBV7-9 and TRBJ2-1; D is perhaps TRBD1 (5 bases). Germline V lookup: CDR1 SEHNR, CDR2 FQNEAQ (reference sequence). The CDR3 is 16 amino acids. Between the trimmed V and J ends, which lost 5 bases and 6 bases, there was a span of 20 bases.

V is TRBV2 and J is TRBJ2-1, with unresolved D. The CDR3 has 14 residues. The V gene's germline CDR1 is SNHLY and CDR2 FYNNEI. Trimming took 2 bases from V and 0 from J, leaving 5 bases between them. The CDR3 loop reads CASSESSSYNEQFF. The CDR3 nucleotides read TGTGCCAGCAGTGAAAGCAGCTCCTACAATGAGCAGTTCTTC.

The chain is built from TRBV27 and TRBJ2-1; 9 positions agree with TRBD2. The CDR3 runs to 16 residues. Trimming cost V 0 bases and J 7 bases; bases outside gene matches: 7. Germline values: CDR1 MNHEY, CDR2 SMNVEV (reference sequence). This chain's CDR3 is CASSLSLSGSRNEQFF. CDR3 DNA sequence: TGTGCCAGCAGTTTATCGCTTAGCGGGAGTAGGAATGAGCAGTTCTTC.

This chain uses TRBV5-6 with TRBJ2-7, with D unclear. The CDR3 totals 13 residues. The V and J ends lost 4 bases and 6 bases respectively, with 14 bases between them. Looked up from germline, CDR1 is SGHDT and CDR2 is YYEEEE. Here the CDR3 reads CASSPVAGSEQYF. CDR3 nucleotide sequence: TGTGCCAGCAGCCCCGTTGCCGGGTCCGAGCAGTACTTC.

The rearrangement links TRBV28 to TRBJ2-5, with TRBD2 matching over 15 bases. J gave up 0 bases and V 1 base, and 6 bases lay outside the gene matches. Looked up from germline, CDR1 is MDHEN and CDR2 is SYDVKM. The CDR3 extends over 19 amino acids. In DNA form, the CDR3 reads TGTGCCAGCAGTTTATCGGGGACTAGCGGGAGGTGGGACCAAGAGACCCAGTACTTC. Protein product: CASSLSGTSGRWDQETQYF. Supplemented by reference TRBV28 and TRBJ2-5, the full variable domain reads DVKVTQSSRYLVKRTGEKVFLECVQDMDHENMFWYRQDPGLGLRLIYFSYDVKMKEKGDIPEGYSVSREKKERFSLILESASTNQTSMYLCASSLSGTSGRWDQETQYFGPGTRLLVL.

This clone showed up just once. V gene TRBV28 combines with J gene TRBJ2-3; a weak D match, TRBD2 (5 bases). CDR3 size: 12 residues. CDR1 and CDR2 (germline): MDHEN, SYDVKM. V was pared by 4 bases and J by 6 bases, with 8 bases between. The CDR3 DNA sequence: TGTGCCAGCAGTTCTAGCCGGGATACGCAGTATTTT. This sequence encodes CASSSSRDTQYF.

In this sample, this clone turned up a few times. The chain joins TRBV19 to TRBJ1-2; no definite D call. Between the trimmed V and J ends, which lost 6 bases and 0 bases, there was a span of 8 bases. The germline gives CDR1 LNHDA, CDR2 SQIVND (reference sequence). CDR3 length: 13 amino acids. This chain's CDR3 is CASSRKTNYGYTF. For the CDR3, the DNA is TGTGCCAGTAGCAGAAAGACTAACTATGGCTACACCTTC.

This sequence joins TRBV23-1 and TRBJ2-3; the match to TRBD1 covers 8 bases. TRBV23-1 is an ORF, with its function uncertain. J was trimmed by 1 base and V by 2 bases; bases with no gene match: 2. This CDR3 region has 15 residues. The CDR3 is CASSQLGQGTDTQYF. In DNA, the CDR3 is TGCGCCAGCAGTCAACTGGGACAGGGCACAGATACGCAGTATTTT.

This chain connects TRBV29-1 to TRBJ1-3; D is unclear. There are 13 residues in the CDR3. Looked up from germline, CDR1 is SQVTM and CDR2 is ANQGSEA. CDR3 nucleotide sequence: TGCGGATTCTCAGCGTTTTCTGGAAACACCATATATTTT. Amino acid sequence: CGFSAFSGNTIYF.

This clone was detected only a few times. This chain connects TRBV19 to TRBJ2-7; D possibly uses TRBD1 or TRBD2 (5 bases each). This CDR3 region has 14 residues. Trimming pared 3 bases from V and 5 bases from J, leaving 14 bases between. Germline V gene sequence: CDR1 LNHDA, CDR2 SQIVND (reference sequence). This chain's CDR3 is CASSISGTINEQYF. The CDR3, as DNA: TGTGCCAGTAGTATTTCCGGGACGATCAACGAGCAGTACTTC. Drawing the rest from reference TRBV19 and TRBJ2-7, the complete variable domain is DGGITQSPKYLFRKEGQNVTLSCEQNLNHDAMYWYRQDPGQGLRLIYYSQIVNDFQKGDIAEGYSVSREKKESFPLTVTSAQKNPTAFYLCASSISGTINEQYFGPGTRLTVT.

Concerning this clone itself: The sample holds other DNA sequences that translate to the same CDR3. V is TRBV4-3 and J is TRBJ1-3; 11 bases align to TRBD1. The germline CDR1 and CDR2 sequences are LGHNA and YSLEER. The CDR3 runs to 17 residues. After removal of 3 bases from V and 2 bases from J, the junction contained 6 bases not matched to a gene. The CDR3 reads CASSHSPGQGAGNTIYF. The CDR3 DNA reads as TGCGCCAGCAGCCATTCTCCGGGACAGGGGGCTGGAAACACCATATATTTT.

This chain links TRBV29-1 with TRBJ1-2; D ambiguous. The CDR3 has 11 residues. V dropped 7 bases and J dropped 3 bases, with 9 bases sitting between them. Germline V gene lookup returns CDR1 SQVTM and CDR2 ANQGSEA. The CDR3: CSGLSYYGYTF. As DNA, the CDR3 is TGCAGCGGACTCAGCTACTATGGCTACACCTTC. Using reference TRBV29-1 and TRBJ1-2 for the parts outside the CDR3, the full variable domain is SAVISQKPSRDICQRGTSLTIQCQVDSQVTMMFWYRQQPGQSLTLIATANQGSEATYESGFVIDKFPISRPNLTFSTLTVSNMSPEDSSIYLCSGLSYYGYTFGSGTRLTVV.